This TCR beta chain was documented in a study of blood T cell repertoires in COVID-19. This table comes from immunoSEQ multiplex PCR, and its TCRdb copy is limited to in-frame clones, with some not included. The data show some 150,000 clones, with about four fifths seen just once and 1.5% to 2% held by the top ten. This clone was picked up one time. Germline CDR1 and CDR2: SEHNR and FQNEAQ (reference sequence). There are 13 residues in the CDR3. V was clipped by 5 bases and J by 9 bases; unmatched bases: 4. The chain combines TRBV7-9 with TRBJ2-7; 13 nucleotides align to TRBD2. The receptor's source is a human donor in a cohort sampled during active COVID-19. Sequencing was done on a sample of peripheral blood. CDR3 sequence reads: CASSKGLAGVQYF. In DNA form, the CDR3 reads TGTGCCAGCAGCAAAGGACTAGCGGGAGTGCAGTACTTC.